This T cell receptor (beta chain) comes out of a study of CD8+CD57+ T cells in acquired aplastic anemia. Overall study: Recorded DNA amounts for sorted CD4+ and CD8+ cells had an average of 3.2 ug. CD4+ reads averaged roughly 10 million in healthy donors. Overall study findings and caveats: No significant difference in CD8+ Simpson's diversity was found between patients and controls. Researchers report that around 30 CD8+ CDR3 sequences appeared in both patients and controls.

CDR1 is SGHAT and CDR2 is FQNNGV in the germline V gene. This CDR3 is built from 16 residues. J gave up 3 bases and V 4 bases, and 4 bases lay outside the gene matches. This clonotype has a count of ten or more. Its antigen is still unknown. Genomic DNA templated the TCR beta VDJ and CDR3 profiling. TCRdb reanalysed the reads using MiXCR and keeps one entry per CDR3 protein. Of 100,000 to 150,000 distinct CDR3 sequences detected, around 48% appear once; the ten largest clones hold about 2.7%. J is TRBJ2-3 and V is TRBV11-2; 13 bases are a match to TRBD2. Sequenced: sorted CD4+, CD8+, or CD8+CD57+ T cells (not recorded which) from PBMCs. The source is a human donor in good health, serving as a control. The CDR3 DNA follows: TGTGCCAGCAGCTCTGGACTAGCGGGGGCGACAGATACGCAGTATTTT. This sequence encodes CASSSGLAGATDTQYF.